Listed below are T cell receptor beta chains from one sample, sequenced in a study of cytomegalovirus exposure and HLA in healthy donors. TCRdb's table, derived via immunoSEQ multiplex PCR, lists solely in-frame clones and lacks some. The data hold about 130,000 clones, with more than 70% observed a single time. Sequenced sample: PBMCs. Receptors originate from a human donor in good health. The CDR3 runs from the conserved cysteine through the conserved F or W. D genes are given only for firm matches. Size is stated for part of the rows, as once, few or many counts, or as a class when the clone is expanded.

j_gene: TRBJ2-1
v_gene: TRBV7-3
d_gene: NA
abundance: few
CDR3nt: TGTGCCAGCAGCTTATTCTCGTACAATGAGCAGTTCTTC
CDR3aa: CASSLFSYNEQFF

j_gene: TRBJ1-1
v_gene: TRBV27
d_gene: NA
abundance: NA
CDR3nt: TGTGCCAGCAGTTTCGACGAAACGGGGAACACTGAAGCTTTCTTT
CDR3aa: CASSFDETGNTEAFF

j_gene: TRBJ2-5
v_gene: TRBV2
d_gene: NA
abundance: NA
CDR3nt: TGTGCCAGAAGTACAGACCCCGGAGAGACCCAGTACTTC
CDR3aa: CARSTDPGETQYF

j_gene: TRBJ2-1
v_gene: TRBV6-5
d_gene: TRBD1
abundance: NA
CDR3nt: TGTGCCAGCACGGGACAGGGTTTAAATGAGCAGTTCTTC
CDR3aa: CASTGQGLNEQFF

j_gene: TRBJ1-1
v_gene: TRBV6-6
d_gene: NA
abundance: NA
CDR3nt: TGTGCCAGCAGTTACGGGGCGGAGAACACTGAAGCTTTCTTT
CDR3aa: CASSYGAENTEAFF

j_gene: TRBJ1-2
v_gene: TRBV5-4
d_gene: NA
abundance: NA
CDR3nt: TGTGCCAGCAGCTTGGAGCAAAATGGCTACACCTTC
CDR3aa: CASSLEQNGYTF

j_gene: TRBJ2-6
v_gene: TRBV9
d_gene: NA
abundance: NA
CDR3nt: TGTGCCAGCAGCCCCTTCGGGAACTCTGGGGCCAACGTCCTGACTTTC
CDR3aa: CASSPFGNSGANVLTF

j_gene: TRBJ2-7
v_gene: TRBV7-9
d_gene: NA
abundance: few
CDR3nt: TGTGCCAGCAGCTTAGTCGGCTACGAGCAGTACTTC
CDR3aa: CASSLVGYEQYF

j_gene: TRBJ2-7
v_gene: TRBV27
d_gene: TRBD2
abundance: NA
CDR3nt: TGTGCCAGCTCGGGGAGGGCGGCGTATCGGCAGTACTTC
CDR3aa: CASSGRAAYRQYF

j_gene: TRBJ2-7
v_gene: TRBV19
d_gene: TRBD1
abundance: NA
CDR3nt: TGTGCCAGTAGTCGCTCCAGGGGGCCACGCTCCGAGCAGTACTTC
CDR3aa: CASSRSRGPRSEQYF

j_gene: TRBJ1-1
v_gene: TRBV27
d_gene: NA
abundance: few
CDR3nt: TGTGCCAGCAGTTTTACTATGAACACTGAAGCTTTCTTT
CDR3aa: CASSFTMNTEAFF

j_gene: TRBJ2-2
v_gene: TRBV7-9
d_gene: NA
abundance: NA
CDR3nt: TGTGCCAGCAGCGCAATGACGGGTCTCGGGGAGCTGTTTTTT
CDR3aa: CASSAMTGLGELFF

j_gene: TRBJ2-3
v_gene: TRBV7-9
d_gene: NA
abundance: NA
CDR3nt: TGTGCCAGCAGTATGGAGGCGGCTACGCAGTATTTT
CDR3aa: CASSMEAATQYF

j_gene: TRBJ2-7
v_gene: TRBV5-6
d_gene: TRBD1
abundance: NA
CDR3nt: TGTGCCAGCCACCTTGGGGGACAGGGATCCTACGAGCAGTACTTC
CDR3aa: CASHLGGQGSYEQYF

j_gene: TRBJ1-3
v_gene: TRBV5-6
d_gene: NA
abundance: NA
CDR3nt: TGTGCCAGCAGCCATTTTCCCGGGAGCTCTGGAAACACCATATATTTT
CDR3aa: CASSHFPGSSGNTIYF

j_gene: TRBJ1-5
v_gene: TRBV28
d_gene: NA
abundance: NA
CDR3nt: TGTGCCAGCAGTTTATCCGCGGGACCTGACGGATTCCTGCCCCAGCATTTT
CDR3aa: CASSLSAGPDGFLPQHF

j_gene: TRBJ2-2
v_gene: TRBV4-1
d_gene: NA
abundance: NA
CDR3nt: TGCGCCAGCAGCACCCAGACAACGAACACCGGGGAGCTGTTTTTT
CDR3aa: CASSTQTTNTGELFF

j_gene: TRBJ2-1
v_gene: TRBV27
d_gene: TRBD2
abundance: NA
CDR3nt: TGTGCCAGCAGTTTATCGGGGGGGGTCCCTTATGGTGAGCAGTTCTTC
CDR3aa: CASSLSGGVPYGEQFF

j_gene: TRBJ1-6
v_gene: TRBV7-6
d_gene: NA
abundance: NA
CDR3nt: TGTGCCAGCAGCTTAGGGGGGGTTTACTCACCCCTCCACTTT
CDR3aa: CASSLGGVYSPLHF

j_gene: TRBJ2-3
v_gene: TRBV15
d_gene: TRBD2
abundance: once
CDR3nt: TGTGCCACCAGCAGAGAAGGGACTAGCGGTCGGGGTACAGATACGCAGTATTTT
CDR3aa: CATSREGTSGRGTDTQYF

j_gene: TRBJ1-1
v_gene: TRBV6-5
d_gene: NA
abundance: once
CDR3nt: TGTGCCAGCAGTTGGTACAGGAATATGAACACTGAAGCTTTCTTT
CDR3aa: CASSWYRNMNTEAFF

j_gene: TRBJ2-2
v_gene: TRBV5-1
d_gene: TRBD1
abundance: NA
CDR3nt: TGCGCCAGCAGCCGCTCGACAGGGGGCGAAACCGGGGAGCTGTTTTTT
CDR3aa: CASSRSTGGETGELFF

j_gene: TRBJ1-1
v_gene: TRBV6-1
d_gene: NA
abundance: NA
CDR3nt: TGTGCCAGCACCAGCCAGGGAAAGGGGGTGGCTGAAGCTTTCTTT
CDR3aa: CASTSQGKGVAEAFF

j_gene: TRBJ2-2
v_gene: TRBV14
d_gene: TRBD2
abundance: NA
CDR3nt: TGTGCCAGCAGCCCCAGAGCAGGACTAGCGGTAACCGGGGAGCTGTTTTTT
CDR3aa: CASSPRAGLAVTGELFF

j_gene: TRBJ1-2
v_gene: TRBV7-9
d_gene: NA
abundance: NA
CDR3nt: TGTGCCAGCAGCTTGCTGGCGGAGCTCTATGGCTACACCTTC
CDR3aa: CASSLLAELYGYTF

j_gene: TRBJ2-7
v_gene: TRBV7-9
d_gene: TRBD1
abundance: NA
CDR3nt: TGTGCCAGCCAAATCACAGGGGGCGACGAGCAGTACTTC
CDR3aa: CASQITGGDEQYF

j_gene: TRBJ2-7
v_gene: TRBV28
d_gene: NA
abundance: NA
CDR3nt: TGTGCCAGCAGTTTACCCCCCAGGGAAAAGAACGAGCAGTACTTC
CDR3aa: CASSLPPREKNEQYF

j_gene: TRBJ2-7
v_gene: TRBV4-2
d_gene: TRBD1
abundance: once
CDR3nt: TGTGCCAGCAGCACAGGACAGGTCTCCGAGCAGTACTTC
CDR3aa: CASSTGQVSEQYF

j_gene: TRBJ2-4
v_gene: TRBV7-9
d_gene: NA
abundance: NA
CDR3nt: TGTGCCAGCAGCTTGGACACCGGTTTGGACATTCAGTACTTC
CDR3aa: CASSLDTGLDIQYF

j_gene: TRBJ2-1
v_gene: TRBV2
d_gene: TRBD2
abundance: NA
CDR3nt: TGTGCCAGCACCCGGGAGGGACTAGCGGGGGAATTAAATGAGCAGTTCTTC
CDR3aa: CASTREGLAGELNEQFF

j_gene: TRBJ1-2
v_gene: TRBV11-2
d_gene: NA
abundance: NA
CDR3nt: TGTGCCAGCAGCCTGAATACAGGGATCAGCTATGGCTACACCTTC
CDR3aa: CASSLNTGISYGYTF

j_gene: TRBJ2-1
v_gene: TRBV9
d_gene: TRBD1
abundance: NA
CDR3nt: TGTGCCAGCAGCGCGAACCCGGGACAGGGATATGAGCAGTTCTTC
CDR3aa: CASSANPGQGYEQFF

j_gene: TRBJ1-5
v_gene: TRBV18
d_gene: NA
abundance: NA
CDR3nt: TGTGCCAGCTCACTGGGAGAGCAGTCCCAGCATTTT
CDR3aa: CASSLGEQSQHF

j_gene: TRBJ2-3
v_gene: TRBV7-9
d_gene: NA
abundance: NA
CDR3nt: TGTGCCAGCAGCTATGGTCGGACTTCTACAGATACGCAGTATTTT
CDR3aa: CASSYGRTSTDTQYF

j_gene: TRBJ1-6
v_gene: TRBV7-9
d_gene: NA
abundance: NA
CDR3nt: TGTGCCAGCAGCCCCCTGGGGCCGTACCCCTACAATTCACCCCTCCACTTT
CDR3aa: CASSPLGPYPYNSPLHF

j_gene: TRBJ2-6
v_gene: TRBV27
d_gene: NA
abundance: NA
CDR3nt: TGTGCCAGCAGATTGACGGGATATCCTGGGGCCAACGTCCTGACTTTC
CDR3aa: CASRLTGYPGANVLTF

j_gene: TRBJ2-1
v_gene: TRBV19
d_gene: TRBD2
abundance: NA
CDR3nt: TGTGCCAGTAGCCTAAACAGCGGGGACAATGAGCAGTTCTTC
CDR3aa: CASSLNSGDNEQFF

j_gene: TRBJ1-5
v_gene: TRBV6-5
d_gene: TRBD1
abundance: once
CDR3nt: TGTGCCAGCAGTCCCGGGACAGGCAATCAGCCCCAGCATTTT
CDR3aa: CASSPGTGNQPQHF

j_gene: TRBJ2-1
v_gene: TRBV6-5
d_gene: TRBD2
abundance: NA
CDR3nt: TGTGGGGCTAGCGGCGACAATGAGCAGTTCTTC
CDR3aa: CGASGDNEQFF

j_gene: TRBJ1-5
v_gene: TRBV6-1
d_gene: TRBD1
abundance: NA
CDR3nt: TGTGCCAGCAATCCGGACAGGGCTTTTCAGCCCCAGCATTTT
CDR3aa: CASNPDRAFQPQHF

j_gene: TRBJ1-3
v_gene: TRBV12-5
d_gene: NA
abundance: NA
CDR3nt: TGTGCTAGTGGTTTGCCAGACAGTTCTGGAAATACCATATATTTT
CDR3aa: CASGLPDSSGNTIYF